This TCR beta chain originates from a study of blood T cell repertoires in COVID-19. At the level of the study: The United States, Italy and Spain provided the acute and convalescent COVID-19 samples. T cells, B-cell-depleted T cells, or PBMCs supplied cDNA or gDNA.

Authors' data handling: It was from reference gene primer amplification that nucleated cell counts were estimated. Generated by immunoSEQ multiplex PCR, the TCRdb table keeps only in-frame clones and is missing some. The V and J calls and clone size come from that table; D and trimming were worked out from the DNA. The table has about 480,000 clones, 88% seen once. Enrolled during active infection, Seattle patients were then followed longitudinally. The germline V gene has CDR1 MNHEY and CDR2 SMNVEV (reference sequence). V gave up 2 bases and J gave up 1 base, with 14 bases separating them. This CDR3 has 16 residues.

The sequence came from a woman aged 45-65 years with COVID-19, enrolled during active disease. The sequencing input was peripheral blood. The J gene is TRBJ1-1, the V gene TRBV27; no firm D call. The CDR3 reads CASSLVAGKGNTEAFF. The DNA for the CDR3 is TGTGCCAGCAGTTTAGTGGCAGGCAAAGGGAACACTGAAGCTTTCTTT.